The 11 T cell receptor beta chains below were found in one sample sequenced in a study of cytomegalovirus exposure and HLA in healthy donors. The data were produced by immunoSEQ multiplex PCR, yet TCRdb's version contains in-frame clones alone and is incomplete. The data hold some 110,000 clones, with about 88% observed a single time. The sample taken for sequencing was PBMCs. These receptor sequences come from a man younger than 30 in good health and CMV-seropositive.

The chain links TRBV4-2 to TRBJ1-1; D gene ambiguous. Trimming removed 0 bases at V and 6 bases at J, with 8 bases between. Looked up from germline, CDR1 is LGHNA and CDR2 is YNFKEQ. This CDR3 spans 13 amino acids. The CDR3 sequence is CASSQELVSEAFF. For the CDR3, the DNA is TGTGCCAGCAGCCAAGAGTTAGTCTCTGAAGCTTTCTTT.

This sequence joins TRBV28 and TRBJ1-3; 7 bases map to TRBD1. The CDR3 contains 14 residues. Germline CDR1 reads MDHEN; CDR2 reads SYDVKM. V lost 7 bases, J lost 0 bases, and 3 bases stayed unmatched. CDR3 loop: CASKRDSSGNTIYF. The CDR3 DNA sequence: TGTGCCAGCAAAAGGGACAGCTCTGGAAACACCATATATTTT.

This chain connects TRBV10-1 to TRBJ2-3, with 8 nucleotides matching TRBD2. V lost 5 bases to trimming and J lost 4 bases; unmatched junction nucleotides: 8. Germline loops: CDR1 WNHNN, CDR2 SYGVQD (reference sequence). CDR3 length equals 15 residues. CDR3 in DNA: TGCGCCAGCAGTTCGCTAGCGGGCGGTCCAGATACGCAGTATTTT. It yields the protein CASSSLAGGPDTQYF.

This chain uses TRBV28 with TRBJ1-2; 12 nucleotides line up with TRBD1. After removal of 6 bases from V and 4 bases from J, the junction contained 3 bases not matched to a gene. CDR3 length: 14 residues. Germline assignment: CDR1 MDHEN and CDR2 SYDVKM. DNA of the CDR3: TGTGCCAGCAGAGGGACAGGGGGCGTCTATGGCTACACCTTC. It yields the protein CASRGTGGVYGYTF.

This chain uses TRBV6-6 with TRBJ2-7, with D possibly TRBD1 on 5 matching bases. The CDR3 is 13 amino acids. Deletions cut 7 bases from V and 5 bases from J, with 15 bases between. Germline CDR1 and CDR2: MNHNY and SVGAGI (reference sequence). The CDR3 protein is CASTTHLGDEQYF. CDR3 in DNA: TGTGCCAGCACCACCCATTTAGGGGACGAGCAGTACTTC.

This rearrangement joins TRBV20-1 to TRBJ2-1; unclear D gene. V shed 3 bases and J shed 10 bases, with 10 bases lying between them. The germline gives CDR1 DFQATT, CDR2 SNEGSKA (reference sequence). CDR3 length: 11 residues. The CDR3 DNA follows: TGCAGTGCTAGGTATGTTGCGGAGCAGTTCTTC. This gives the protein CSARYVAEQFF.

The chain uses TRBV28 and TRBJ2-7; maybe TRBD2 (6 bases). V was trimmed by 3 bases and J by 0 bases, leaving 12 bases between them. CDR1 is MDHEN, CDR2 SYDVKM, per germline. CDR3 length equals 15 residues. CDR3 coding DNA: TGTGCCAGCAGTTTCCGCGGGACCAACTCCTACGAGCAGTACTTC. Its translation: CASSFRGTNSYEQYF.

The CDR3: CASKSTDSSSGNTIYF. The CDR3 nucleotides are TGTGCCAGCAAAAGTACGGACAGCTCCTCTGGAAACACCATATATTTT. The rearrangement links TRBV7-8 to TRBJ1-3; TRBD1 is a possible D gene (6 bases). CDR3 length equals 16 residues. Germline assignment: CDR1 SGHVS and CDR2 FQNEAQ. The ends were cut back, 7 bases at V and 0 bases at J, with 16 bases in the middle.

The CDR3 here is CASSRGTGGYGYTF. In DNA form, the CDR3 reads TGTGCCAGCAGCCGCGGGACAGGGGGGTATGGCTACACCTTC. The chain carries TRBV28 and TRBJ1-2; TRBD1 matches at 11 bases. With V trimmed by 6 bases and J by 5 bases, 5 bases remained unmatched. The CDR3 totals 14 residues. In germline, CDR1 is MDHEN, CDR2 SYDVKM.

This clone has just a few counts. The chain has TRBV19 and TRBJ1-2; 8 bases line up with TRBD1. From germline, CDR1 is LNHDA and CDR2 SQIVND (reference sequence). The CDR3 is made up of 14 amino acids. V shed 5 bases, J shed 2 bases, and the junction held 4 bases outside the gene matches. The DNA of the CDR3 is TGTGCCAGTAGTCCGGGACAGGCCAACTATGGCTACACCTTC. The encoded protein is CASSPGQANYGYTF.

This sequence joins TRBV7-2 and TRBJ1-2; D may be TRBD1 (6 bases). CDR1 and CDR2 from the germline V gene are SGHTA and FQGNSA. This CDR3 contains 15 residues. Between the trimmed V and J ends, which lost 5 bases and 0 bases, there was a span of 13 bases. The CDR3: CASSPTGTSNYGYTF. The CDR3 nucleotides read TGTGCCAGCAGCCCTACAGGGACCTCTAACTATGGCTACACCTTC.